This T cell receptor beta chain was sequenced in a study of identical twins. Healthy Caucasians supplied all donations. Study observations and caveats: Conclusions leaned on cross-sectional statistical analysis and did not track the same donors over time. Diverse VJ usage suggested most zero-insertion clonotypes were not invariant T cells.

V trimming: 6 bases; J trimming: 5 bases; junction bases outside the gene matches: 13. CDR3 length: 16 amino acids. The germline V gene has CDR1 LGHDT and CDR2 YNNKEL (reference sequence). Template switching supplied a universal primer site; unique molecular identifiers were carried on the cDNA. TCRdb called the 5' RACE reads again in MiXCR, with one record for every CDR3 protein. The data show 1.5 million to 2 million distinct CDR3 sequences, under 35% seen once. In regard to this clonotype: Its antigen remains unknown.

The sequence was obtained from a newborn girl in good health. The chain uses TRBV3-1 and TRBJ1-5, with TRBD1 identical over 7 bases. The sequencing sample was made of cord blood. The CDR3: CASRLEPGQRYQPQHF. CDR3 nucleotides: TGTGCCAGCAGACTCGAACCGGGACAGCGGTATCAGCCCCAGCATTTT.